This is a list of T cell receptor beta chains from one sample in a study of blood T cell repertoires in COVID-19. TCRdb's copy holds only in-frame clones and misses some; the assay was immunoSEQ multiplex PCR. The sample carries 250,000 or so clones, over 80% recorded once. Sequenced material: PBMCs or T cells enriched from blood (not recorded which). These receptors originate from a man between 45 and 60 years old who had been exposed to COVID-19. CDR3s include the opening cysteine and the closing phenylalanine or tryptophan. D genes are given only for firm matches.

j_gene | d_gene | v_gene | CDR3aa | CDR3nt
TRBJ2-1 | TRBD2 | TRBV19 | CASSTRAGGPKSEQFF | TGTGCCAGTAGTACGCGAGCGGGGGGGCCTAAGAGTGAGCAGTTCTTC
TRBJ1-4 | NA | TRBV19 | CASRDRATNEKLFF | TGTGCCAGTAGGGACAGAGCAACTAATGAAAAACTGTTTTTT
TRBJ1-5 | TRBD1 | TRBV30 | CAWNLQGVNQPQHF | TGTGCCTGGAACCTACAGGGGGTCAATCAGCCCCAGCATTTT
TRBJ1-5 | NA | TRBV7-8 | CASSFTWGPNQPQHF | TGTGCCAGCAGCTTCACCTGGGGGCCCAATCAGCCCCAGCATTTT
TRBJ2-1 | TRBD2 | TRBV11-3 | CASSFSGLAGDEQFF | TGTGCCAGCAGCTTTAGCGGGCTAGCCGGGGATGAGCAGTTCTTC
TRBJ2-1 | NA | TRBV5-6 | CASREEFSYNEQFF | TGTGCCAGCAGGGAGGAATTCTCCTACAATGAGCAGTTCTTC
TRBJ1-2 | TRBD1 | TRBV27 | CASSPWDRGFDGYTF | TGTGCCAGCAGTCCGTGGGACAGGGGCTTTGATGGCTACACCTTC
TRBJ1-2 | TRBD1 | TRBV11-1 | CASSRGLGSYYGYTF | TGTGCCAGCAGCAGGGGGCTTGGGAGCTACTATGGCTACACCTTC
TRBJ1-2 | NA | TRBV2 | CASGGGYGYTF | TGTGCCAGCGGGGGGGGCTATGGCTACACCTTC
TRBJ1-5 | TRBD1 | TRBV3-1/TRBV3-2 | CASSHGQGASDQPQHF | TGTGCCAGCAGCCACGGACAGGGGGCAAGTGATCAGCCCCAGCATTTT
TRBJ2-1 | TRBD2 | TRBV5-1 | CASSYIAGPTYNEQFF | TGCGCCAGCAGCTACATAGCGGGACCAACCTACAATGAGCAGTTCTTC
TRBJ1-1 | NA | TRBV18 | CASSSWAAEAFF | TGTGCCAGCTCATCCTGGGCCGCTGAAGCTTTCTTT
TRBJ2-5 | NA | TRBV11-2 | CASSLDIQQETQYF | TGTGCCAGCAGCTTAGATATCCAGCAAGAGACCCAGTACTTC
TRBJ2-1 | NA | TRBV29-1 | CSVETAARYNEQFF | TGCAGCGTTGAAACCGCGGCCCGGTACAATGAGCAGTTCTTC